Following are 15 T cell receptor beta chains from one sample sequenced in a study of T cell responses to AZD1222 COVID-19 vaccine. The data were produced by immunoSEQ multiplex PCR, yet TCRdb's version contains in-frame clones alone and is incomplete. The repertoire has around 130,000 clones, 90% of them found once; the top ten carry roughly 4.2%. The sample was peripheral blood, taken 28 days after the second dose of the MenACWY control vaccine. Every receptor here comes from an adult who received the MenACWY meningococcal vaccine as a control.

V usage is TRBV10-3 and J usage is TRBJ2-5; 8 bases are a match to TRBD1. The CDR3 consists of 12 residues. Germline CDR1 reads ENHRY; CDR2 reads SYGVKD. The V gene end was trimmed by 8 bases and the J gene end by 5 bases; junction bases not matched to a gene: 4. The CDR3 region is CAIAGGEETQYF. CDR3 DNA: TGTGCCATCGCAGGGGGCGAGGAGACCCAGTACTTC.

J is TRBJ2-1 and V is TRBV3-1 (or the pseudogene TRBV3-2); D ambiguous. The CDR3 sequence is 14 residues long. Germline V gives CDR1 LGHDT, CDR2 YNNKEL (reference sequence). Trimming shortened V by 1 base and J by 5 bases, and 9 bases separated the two germline ends. The CDR3 sequence is CASSQARIHNEQFF. The CDR3 bases are TGTGCCAGCAGCCAAGCCAGGATTCACAATGAGCAGTTCTTC.

The chain is built from TRBV18 and TRBJ1-1, with D possibly TRBD1 on 5 matching bases. V was trimmed by 4 bases and J by 3 bases, leaving 9 bases between them. Germline V gene lookup returns CDR1 KGHSH and CDR2 LQKENI. The length of the CDR3 is 13 residues. The chain's CDR3 is CASSRVQDTEAFF. DNA for the CDR3: TGTGCCAGCTCACGAGTACAGGACACTGAAGCTTTCTTT.

J is TRBJ2-5 and V is TRBV9; TRBD2 might be the D (5 bases). The germline V gene has CDR1 SGDLS and CDR2 YYNGEE. This CDR3 contains 16 residues. The V and J ends lost 0 bases and 2 bases respectively, with 14 bases between them. Here the CDR3 reads CASSVGSASRQETQYF. In DNA, the CDR3 is TGTGCCAGCAGCGTAGGCTCGGCTAGCCGTCAAGAGACCCAGTACTTC. The complete variable domain, with remaining parts taken from reference TRBV9 and TRBJ2-5, reads DSGVTQTPKHLITATGQRVTLRCSPRSGDLSVYWYQQSLDQGLQFLIQYYNGEERAKGNILERFSAQQFPDLHSELNLSSLELGDSALYFCASSVGSASRQETQYFGPGTRLLVL.

This chain connects TRBV4-1 to TRBJ2-6; D is unclear. The CDR3 has 18 amino acids. In germline, CDR1 is MGHRA, CDR2 YSYEKL. Trimming pared 5 bases from V and 1 base from J, leaving 18 bases between. The DNA for the CDR3 is TGCGCCAGCAGCAGCGAGTGGTTACGGAATTCTGGGGCCAACGTCCTGACTTTC. It is translated as CASSSEWLRNSGANVLTF.

This clone was seen a single time. The V gene is TRBV29-1, the J gene TRBJ1-5; D is possibly TRBD1 (6 bases). Between the trimmed V and J ends, which lost 4 bases and 6 bases, there was a span of 13 bases. Germline assignment: CDR1 SQVTM and CDR2 ANQGSEA. The CDR3 has 13 amino acids. CDR3 in amino acids: CSVAEQGGQPQHF. DNA for the CDR3: TGCAGCGTTGCGGAACAAGGGGGTCAGCCCCAGCATTTT.

This clone was seen a few times. The chain has TRBV6-5 and TRBJ2-7, with a tentative D call TRBD2 (5 bases). The CDR3 has 15 amino acids. The germline V gene encodes CDR1 MNHEY and CDR2 SVGAGI. The V gene lost 5 bases and the J gene lost 1 base, with 15 bases spanning the gap. CDR3 sequence: CASSPSWTDSYEQYF. The CDR3, as DNA: TGTGCCAGCAGTCCATCTTGGACTGATTCCTACGAGCAGTACTTC.

This clone was seen only once. V is TRBV5-1 and J is TRBJ2-1, with unresolved D. CDR3 length: 15 residues. V was shortened by 2 bases and J by 3 bases, with 12 bases between the two germline ends. CDR1 is SGHRS and CDR2 is YFSETQ in the germline V gene. CDR3 amino acids: CASSFQDPNYNEQFF. Here the CDR3 DNA reads TGCGCCAGCAGCTTCCAAGACCCAAACTACAATGAGCAGTTCTTC.

This sequence joins TRBV5-4 and TRBJ2-3, with TRBD1 matching over 8 bases. This CDR3 spans 18 amino acids. After removal of 1 base from V and 2 bases from J, the junction contained 12 bases not matched to a gene. The V gene's germline CDR1 is SGHNT and CDR2 YYREEE (reference sequence). This chain's CDR3 is CASSLLPPDRAYTDTQYF. The DNA for the CDR3 is TGTGCCAGCAGCTTGCTCCCCCCGGACAGGGCGTACACAGATACGCAGTATTTT. Variable domain in full (rest from reference TRBV5-4 and TRBJ2-3): ETGVTQSPTHLIKTRGQQVTLRCSSQSGHNTVSWYQQALGQGPQFIFQYYREEENGRGNFPPRFSGLQFPNYSSELNVNALELDDSALYLCASSLLPPDRAYTDTQYFGPGTRLTVL.

The chain carries TRBV7-2 and TRBJ1-4, with no clear D. CDR1 SGHTA and CDR2 FQGNSA come from the germline V gene. Trimming took off 4 bases at V and 2 bases at J, with 8 bases between the two ends. This CDR3 is built from 14 residues. CDR3 nucleotides: TGTGCCAGCAGCTCGGGGAGGACTAATGAAAAACTGTTTTTT. Amino acids: CASSSGRTNEKLFF. Full variable domain (missing parts from reference TRBV7-2 and TRBJ1-4): GAGVSQSPSNKVTEKGKDVELRCDPISGHTALYWYRQSLGQGLEFLIYFQGNSAPDKSGLPSDRFSAERTGGSVSTLTIQRTQQEDSAVYLCASSSGRTNEKLFFGSGTQLSVL.

This chain joins TRBV6-5 and TRBJ2-3, with 9 bases aligning to TRBD2. This CDR3 comprises 15 residues. J gave up 6 bases and V 5 bases, and 9 bases lay outside the gene matches. Germline CDR1 MNHEY, CDR2 SVGAGI. CDR3 sequence: CASSPPGGLADTQYF. DNA for the CDR3: TGTGCCAGCAGTCCCCCTGGGGGACTAGCTGATACGCAGTATTTT.

This clone was seen just once. The J gene is TRBJ1-2, the V gene TRBV21-1; TRBD1 is the table's D call, not checked against the DNA. TRBV21-1 is a known pseudogene. The CDR3 loop spans 14 amino acids. The CDR3 is CASTPRQPNYGYTF. The CDR3 DNA sequence: TGTGCCAGCACCCCCCGACAGCCTAACTATGGCTACACCTTC.

The DNA of the CDR3 is TGTGCCAGCAGCCTTGCAGGGGTTCAGCCCCAGCATTTT. This encodes CASSLAGVQPQHF. The chain combines TRBV3-1 (or the pseudogene TRBV3-2) with TRBJ1-5; possibly TRBD1 for D (6 bases). V shed 4 bases and J shed 6 bases, with 10 bases lying between them. The CDR3 runs to 13 residues. Germline-derived CDR1 and CDR2 are LGHDT and YNNKEL (reference sequence).

The V gene is TRBV5-1, the J gene TRBJ2-5; D is perhaps TRBD2 (6 bases). V shed 1 base and J shed 4 bases, with 14 bases lying between them. The CDR3 consists of 15 residues. Germline loops: CDR1 SGHRS, CDR2 YFSETQ. Here the CDR3 DNA reads TGCGCCAGCAGCTTGACTAGCCGATGGGCAGAGACCCAGTACTTC. It is translated as CASSLTSRWAETQYF.

The chain uses TRBV25-1 and TRBJ1-6; D uncertain. Germline V gives CDR1 MGHDK, CDR2 SYGVNS. CDR3 length equals 14 residues. The V and J ends lost 2 bases and 10 bases respectively, with 12 bases between them. The CDR3 loop reads CASSEATLQSPLHF. CDR3 DNA: TGTGCCAGCAGTGAAGCCACTCTGCAGTCACCCCTCCACTTT.